This entry features one T cell receptor beta chain sequence. A junction boundary mismatches the germline segment, possibly from a read error. Sequencing used immunoSEQ multiplex PCR; TCRdb keeps in-frame clones, though not all of them. The data show roughly 40,000 clones, with about 88% seen just once and around 4.1% held by the top ten. The CDR3 runs to 11 residues. Germline V gene lookup returns CDR1 MNHEY and CDR2 SVGAGI. This record belongs to a study of T cell changes during pregnancy in multiple sclerosis. Sequencing used CD8+ T cells from peripheral blood mononuclear cells, obtained in the first trimester of pregnancy. V usage is TRBV6-5 and J usage is TRBJ2-7; maybe TRBD1 (6 bases). This TCR derives from a female donor with multiple sclerosis, enrolled in a pregnancy study. The CDR3 DNA reads as TGTGCCAGCAGTTACGAACAGGGAGTTTGCTTC. Protein sequence: CASSYEQGVCF.